This is a list of T cell receptor beta chains from one sample in a study of blood T cells in healthy people across ages. MiXCR, applied by TCRdb to the 5' RACE reads, yields one record per CDR3 protein. The sample holds around 1,500,000 distinct CDR3 sequences, roughly 30% seen once. The sample was blood. The receptor set was obtained from a woman between 25 and 40 years old in good health. Each CDR3 is given with its conserved first and last residue. D genes are given only for firm matches. Clone sizes are given selectively: once, few, many, or a class where the clone is expanded.

J,size,V,D,DNA,CDR3
TRBJ1-2,.,TRBV5-1,.,TGCGCCAGCAGCTTGAGCTATCCTAACTATGGCTACACCTTC,CASSLSYPNYGYTF
TRBJ2-7,many,TRBV29-1,.,TGCAGCGCTACCCCCCGACCCTACGAGCAGTACTTC,CSATPRPYEQYF
TRBJ1-4,.,TRBV5-4,TRBD1,TGTGCCAGCAGCTCCGAGGACAGGGGAAATGAAAAACTGTTTTTT,CASSSEDRGNEKLFF
TRBJ2-3,.,TRBV7-2,.,TGTACCAGCAGCTTCTCCATGGCAGATACGCAGTATTTT,CTSSFSMADTQYF
TRBJ1-1,.,TRBV4-3,.,TGCGCCAGCAGCCAAGAGGAGGGTTTAGCTTTCTTT,CASSQEEGLAFF
TRBJ1-6,.,TRBV6-4,.,TGTGCCAGCGCAGACAGGAGTAATTCACCCCTCCACTTT,CASADRSNSPLHF
TRBJ2-3,few,TRBV20-1,TRBD2,TGCAGTGCTTTTGGGAGCGGAACTAGCGGGGGAACAGATACGCAGTATTTT,CSAFGSGTSGGTDTQYF
TRBJ2-1,.,TRBV5-1,.,TGCGCCAGCAGCTTGGCCCCGCAGGGGCAGTACAATGAGCAGTTCTTC,CASSLAPQGQYNEQFF
TRBJ2-1,.,TRBV6-4,TRBD2,TGTGCCAGCAGTGACTCGGGACTAGCGGGGGTTGAGCAGTTCTTC,CASSDSGLAGVEQFF
TRBJ2-3,few,TRBV14,.,TGTGCCAGCAGCCAAGATAACGGAGTGGCGCATACGCAGTATTTT,CASSQDNGVAHTQYF
TRBJ1-1,.,TRBV6-6,.,TGTGCCAGCAGTTACGGAACCTCAATGCTGAACACTGAAGCTTTCTTT,CASSYGTSMLNTEAFF
TRBJ2-5,.,TRBV12-3/TRBV12-4,.,TGTGCCAGCAGCCCCTCTATAGCGCCCCAAGAGACCCAGTACTTC,CASSPSIAPQETQYF
TRBJ2-7,few,TRBV6-1,.,TGTGCCAGCAGTGAAGCGGGTGAACTTACCTACGAGCAGTACTTC,CASSEAGELTYEQYF
TRBJ1-5,.,TRBV12-3/TRBV12-4,.,TGTGCCGGCAGGGTAGGCGGCAATCAGCCCCAGCATTTT,CAGRVGGNQPQHF
TRBJ2-5,many,TRBV29-1,.,TGCAGCGTTGCTAGGGTGGGGGGCGGAAAGACCCAGTACTTC,CSVARVGGGKTQYF
TRBJ1-4,.,TRBV20-1,TRBD1,TGCAGTGCTAGGGCCCCAGGGGGGATGGGAAAACTGTTTTTT,CSARAPGGMGKLFF
TRBJ2-6,.,TRBV12-3/TRBV12-4,TRBD1,TGTGCCAGCAGTTTGACAGGGGGTATCTCTGGGGCCAACGTCCTGACTTTC,CASSLTGGISGANVLTF
TRBJ2-5,.,TRBV12-3/TRBV12-4,.,TGTGCCAGCAGTCGGGACGTTCAAGAGACCCAGTACTTC,CASSRDVQETQYF
TRBJ2-7,many,TRBV5-1,TRBD1,TGCGCCAGCAGCTTGTCGCAGGGGGTAAACTACGAGCAGTACTTC,CASSLSQGVNYEQYF
TRBJ2-5,.,TRBV4-1,.,TGCGCCAGCAGCCAAGAGGGATTTTCAGGAGAGACCCAGTACTTC,CASSQEGFSGETQYF
TRBJ2-3,.,TRBV4-2,TRBD2,TGTGCCAGTAGCGGGGGGGATGGAGATACGCAGTATTTT,CASSGGDGDTQYF
TRBJ2-7,.,TRBV20-1,.,TGCAGTGCTAGACCGATTCGACAGGAGATCACAGATACGCAGTACTTC,CSARPIRQEITDTQYF
TRBJ1-6,.,TRBV28,TRBD1,TGTGCCAGCTCCATCGGGCAGGGGGATCATTCACCCCTCCACTTT,CASSIGQGDHSPLHF
TRBJ2-1,few,TRBV6-1,TRBD2,TGTGCCAGCAGTGAAGCCGGCATGATAGCGGGACGGAAGGATGAGCAGTTCTTC,CASSEAGMIAGRKDEQFF
TRBJ2-7,few,TRBV3-1,TRBD2,TGTGCCAGCAGCCAAGGGGGACTAGCGAGATCTTCCTACGAGCAGTACTTC,CASSQGGLARSSYEQYF
TRBJ1-2,.,TRBV2,.,TGTGCCAGCGGCCAGATTTCTAACTATGGCTACACCTTC,CASGQISNYGYTF
TRBJ2-5,.,TRBV2,TRBD2,TGTGCCGGCATAGCGGGAGGGTTCGGAGAGACCCAGTACTTC,CAGIAGGFGETQYF